These T cell receptor beta chains were read from a single sample in a study of cytomegalovirus exposure and HLA in healthy donors. Profiling relied on immunoSEQ multiplex PCR, and the TCRdb table lists in-frame clones only, not all of them. The sample gives roughly 290,000 clones, 80% of which show up once; 0.3% is in the top ten. Sequenced material: PBMCs. The origin of the receptors is a girl aged 2-10 years in good health and CMV-seronegative. CDR3s include the opening cysteine and the closing phenylalanine or tryptophan. The order of the fields is CDR3 protein, CDR3 DNA, J gene, clone size, V gene, D gene. D genes are given only for firm matches. The size of a clone is reported for some rows only, either as once, few or many, or as a class for expanded clones.

cdr3_aa: CASSQDLPKRRDSPLHF; cdr3_nt: TGTGCCAGCAGCCAAGATCTCCCGAAGAGAAGAGATTCACCCCTCCACTTT; j_call: TRBJ1-6; clone_size: NA; v_call: TRBV4-2; d_call: NA
cdr3_aa: CASGSGSDRVGYGYTF; cdr3_nt: TGTGCTAGTGGTTCAGGATCCGACAGGGTGGGGTATGGCTACACCTTC; j_call: TRBJ1-2; clone_size: NA; v_call: TRBV12-5; d_call: TRBD1
cdr3_aa: CASSFGRLAGLTDTQYF; cdr3_nt: TGTGCCAGCAGTTTCGGTCGGCTAGCGGGTCTCACAGATACGCAGTATTTT; j_call: TRBJ2-3; clone_size: NA; v_call: TRBV28; d_call: TRBD2
cdr3_aa: CASSGAGTSGLWTDTQYF; cdr3_nt: TGTGCCAGTAGTGGGGCCGGGACTAGCGGGTTATGGACAGATACGCAGTATTTT; j_call: TRBJ2-3; clone_size: once; v_call: TRBV19; d_call: TRBD2
cdr3_aa: CASSSRGWDRLITDGTIYF; cdr3_nt: TGTGCCAGCAGCTCTCGAGGGTGGGACAGGCTCATTACGGATGGCACCATATATTTT; j_call: TRBJ1-3; clone_size: NA; v_call: TRBV7-9; d_call: TRBD1
cdr3_aa: CASSLFGTGGDWQYF; cdr3_nt: TGTGCCAGCAGTTTATTTGGGACAGGGGGGGACTGGCAGTACTTC; j_call: TRBJ2-7; clone_size: NA; v_call: TRBV28; d_call: TRBD1
cdr3_aa: CASSFGLAGEGEQFF; cdr3_nt: TGTGCCAGCAGCTTTGGACTAGCGGGAGAGGGGGAGCAGTTCTTC; j_call: TRBJ2-1; clone_size: NA; v_call: TRBV7-9; d_call: TRBD2
cdr3_aa: CASKREGSTEAFF; cdr3_nt: TGTGCCAGCAAACGAGAGGGCAGCACTGAAGCTTTCTTT; j_call: TRBJ1-1; clone_size: few; v_call: TRBV25-1; d_call: NA
cdr3_aa: CASSTRGGNQPQHF; cdr3_nt: TGTGCCAGCAGTACCAGGGGTGGCAATCAGCCCCAGCATTTT; j_call: TRBJ1-5; clone_size: NA; v_call: TRBV6-5; d_call: NA
cdr3_aa: CSVEAGRGNAEAFF; cdr3_nt: TGCAGCGTTGAAGCCGGTAGGGGGAATGCTGAAGCTTTCTTT; j_call: TRBJ1-1; clone_size: few; v_call: TRBV29-1; d_call: NA
cdr3_aa: CASSLNPGQGGYEQYF; cdr3_nt: TGTGCCAGCAGCTTAAACCCCGGACAGGGAGGGTACGAGCAGTACTTC; j_call: TRBJ2-7; clone_size: NA; v_call: TRBV7-6; d_call: NA
cdr3_aa: CASSVGSWEETQYF; cdr3_nt: TGTGCCAGCAGCGTGGGTAGCTGGGAAGAGACCCAGTACTTC; j_call: TRBJ2-5; clone_size: NA; v_call: TRBV9; d_call: NA
cdr3_aa: CASSNRHLAGANVLTF; cdr3_nt: TGTGCCAGCAGCAACCGACATCTTGCTGGGGCCAACGTCCTGACTTTC; j_call: TRBJ2-6; clone_size: NA; v_call: TRBV21-1; d_call: NA
cdr3_aa: CASSHGQVPPTDTQYF; cdr3_nt: TGTGCCAGCAGCCATGGACAGGTTCCCCCCACAGATACGCAGTATTTT; j_call: TRBJ2-3; clone_size: NA; v_call: TRBV14; d_call: TRBD1
cdr3_aa: CASSSDRGETQYF; cdr3_nt: TGTGCCAGCAGTTCCGATAGGGGGGAGACCCAGTACTTC; j_call: TRBJ2-5; clone_size: NA; v_call: TRBV6-5; d_call: NA
cdr3_aa: CASSPQGYGDRYSTNEKLFF; cdr3_nt: TGTGCCAGCAGCCCCCAGGGTTACGGGGACAGGTATTCAACTAATGAAAAACTGTTTTTT; j_call: TRBJ1-4; clone_size: NA; v_call: TRBV21-1; d_call: NA
cdr3_aa: CASIGPTVRNEQFF; cdr3_nt: TGTGCCAGCATCGGTCCTACGGTGCGCAATGAGCAGTTCTTC; j_call: TRBJ2-1; clone_size: NA; v_call: TRBV28; d_call: NA
cdr3_aa: CASSGQDPQETQYF; cdr3_nt: TGTGCCAGCAGCGGGCAAGATCCTCAAGAGACCCAGTACTTC; j_call: TRBJ2-5; clone_size: NA; v_call: TRBV9; d_call: NA
cdr3_aa: CASSTKGGPSSYNEQFF; cdr3_nt: TGTGCCAGCAGTACAAAGGGAGGGCCGAGCTCCTACAATGAGCAGTTCTTC; j_call: TRBJ2-1; clone_size: NA; v_call: TRBV27; d_call: TRBD2
cdr3_aa: CAWSPRHLSQYF; cdr3_nt: TGTGCCTGGAGTCCGCGGCATCTCTCGCAGTATTTT; j_call: TRBJ2-3; clone_size: NA; v_call: TRBV30; d_call: NA
cdr3_aa: CASSEARGLGTGELFF; cdr3_nt: TGTGCCAGCAGTGAAGCGCGGGGTTTGGGCACCGGGGAGCTGTTTTTT; j_call: TRBJ2-2; clone_size: NA; v_call: TRBV6-1; d_call: NA
cdr3_aa: CASSSTGRDQPQHF; cdr3_nt: TGTGCCAGTAGCTCGACAGGGCGGGATCAGCCCCAGCATTTT; j_call: TRBJ1-5; clone_size: once; v_call: TRBV19; d_call: TRBD1
cdr3_aa: CASSLVGDYGYTF; cdr3_nt: TGTGCCAGCAGCTTAGTCGGGGACTATGGCTACACCTTC; j_call: TRBJ1-2; clone_size: once; v_call: TRBV7-9; d_call: NA
cdr3_aa: CASSWGQPYEQYF; cdr3_nt: TGTGCCAGCAGCTGGGGACAGCCCTACGAGCAGTACTTC; j_call: TRBJ2-7; clone_size: NA; v_call: TRBV28; d_call: TRBD1
cdr3_aa: CASSLSTLSVGDQETQYF; cdr3_nt: TGTGCCAGCAGTTTATCGACCCTTAGCGTCGGGGACCAAGAGACCCAGTACTTC; j_call: TRBJ2-5; clone_size: once; v_call: TRBV27; d_call: NA
cdr3_aa: CASSYSSASPYIQYF; cdr3_nt: TGTGCCAGCAGTTACTCGTCGGCTAGCCCCTACATTCAGTACTTC; j_call: TRBJ2-4; clone_size: NA; v_call: TRBV6-5; d_call: NA
cdr3_aa: CAWSRTDNQPQHF; cdr3_nt: TGTGCCTGGAGTAGGACAGACAATCAGCCCCAGCATTTT; j_call: TRBJ1-5; clone_size: NA; v_call: TRBV30; d_call: NA
cdr3_aa: CASSLRGRDRASYEQYF; cdr3_nt: TGTGCCAGCAGTTTACGGGGGAGGGACAGGGCCTCCTACGAGCAGTACTTC; j_call: TRBJ2-7; clone_size: once; v_call: TRBV28; d_call: TRBD1
cdr3_aa: CASRDLVAFF; cdr3_nt: TGTGCCAGCAGAGACCTAGTAGCTTTCTTT; j_call: TRBJ1-1; clone_size: NA; v_call: TRBV2; d_call: NA
cdr3_aa: CASSISPGSYEQYF; cdr3_nt: TGTGCCAGCAGCATTTCCCCCGGGAGCTACGAGCAGTACTTC; j_call: TRBJ2-7; clone_size: few; v_call: TRBV9; d_call: NA
cdr3_aa: CASRSRGRNTIYF; cdr3_nt: TGTGCCAGCAGAAGCAGGGGACGAAACACCATATATTTT; j_call: TRBJ1-3; clone_size: NA; v_call: TRBV28; d_call: NA
cdr3_aa: CASSQDRFTAGYTF; cdr3_nt: TGCGCCAGCAGCCAAGATAGGTTTACAGCTGGCTACACCTTC; j_call: TRBJ1-2; clone_size: medium-sized; v_call: TRBV4-1; d_call: NA
cdr3_aa: CASSEGQGTGEKLFF; cdr3_nt: TGCGCCAGCAGCGAGGGACAGGGGACGGGTGAAAAACTGTTTTTT; j_call: TRBJ1-4; clone_size: NA; v_call: TRBV5-1; d_call: TRBD1
cdr3_aa: CASSHSGGNTGELFF; cdr3_nt: TGTGCCAGCAGCCATAGCGGGGGGAACACCGGGGAGCTGTTTTTT; j_call: TRBJ2-2; clone_size: NA; v_call: TRBV7-2; d_call: TRBD2
cdr3_aa: CASGEGAFATNEKLFF; cdr3_nt: TGTGCCTCCGGCGAGGGGGCGTTTGCAACTAATGAAAAACTGTTTTTT; j_call: TRBJ1-4; clone_size: NA; v_call: TRBV11-2; d_call: TRBD1
cdr3_aa: CASSRDRGRSYEQYF; cdr3_nt: TGTGCCAGCAGCCGCGACAGGGGCCGGTCATACGAGCAGTACTTC; j_call: TRBJ2-7; clone_size: once; v_call: TRBV7-9; d_call: TRBD1
cdr3_aa: CASSYRAAGNQPQHF; cdr3_nt: TGTGCCAGCTCTTACAGGGCGGCCGGCAATCAGCCCCAGCATTTT; j_call: TRBJ1-5; clone_size: few; v_call: TRBV6-5; d_call: NA
cdr3_aa: CASSQGLAGGTGELFF; cdr3_nt: TGCGCCAGCAGCCAAGGACTAGCGGGAGGGACCGGGGAGCTGTTTTTT; j_call: TRBJ2-2; clone_size: few; v_call: TRBV4-1; d_call: TRBD2
cdr3_aa: CASSIVRATEAFF; cdr3_nt: TGTGCCAGCAGTATCGTCAGGGCCACTGAAGCTTTCTTT; j_call: TRBJ1-1; clone_size: NA; v_call: TRBV6-1; d_call: NA
cdr3_aa: CASRATDGGELFF; cdr3_nt: TGTGCCAGCAGAGCTACAGACGGCGGGGAGCTGTTTTTT; j_call: TRBJ2-2; clone_size: NA; v_call: TRBV6-5; d_call: NA
cdr3_aa: CASRGDRHSGNTIYF; cdr3_nt: TGTGCCAGCAGGGGGGACAGACACTCTGGAAACACCATATATTTT; j_call: TRBJ1-3; clone_size: NA; v_call: TRBV6-1; d_call: TRBD1
cdr3_aa: CASSLNRSNQPQHF; cdr3_nt: TGTGCCAGCAGTTTAAACAGGAGCAATCAGCCCCAGCATTTT; j_call: TRBJ1-5; clone_size: NA; v_call: TRBV27; d_call: NA
cdr3_aa: CASSTWTVVDEKLFF; cdr3_nt: TGTGCCAGCAGCACCTGGACAGTGGTGGATGAAAAACTGTTTTTT; j_call: TRBJ1-4; clone_size: NA; v_call: TRBV5-6; d_call: NA
cdr3_aa: CASSAEEHQPQHF; cdr3_nt: TGTGCCAGCAGTGCGGAGGAACATCAGCCCCAGCATTTT; j_call: TRBJ1-5; clone_size: NA; v_call: TRBV6-4; d_call: NA
cdr3_aa: CASRFNEAGRNIQYF; cdr3_nt: TGTGCAAGTCGCTTCAACGAAGCGGGCAGGAACATTCAGTACTTC; j_call: TRBJ2-4; clone_size: few; v_call: TRBV12-2; d_call: NA
cdr3_aa: CASSQGPPLFRGDTEAFF; cdr3_nt: TGCGCCAGCAGCCAAGGCCCCCCCCTCTTTCGGGGGGACACTGAAGCTTTCTTT; j_call: TRBJ1-1; clone_size: NA; v_call: TRBV4-1; d_call: NA
cdr3_aa: CASSLNRLLGYGYTF; cdr3_nt: TGTGCCAGCAGCCTTAACCGACTCCTTGGCTATGGCTACACCTTC; j_call: TRBJ1-2; clone_size: NA; v_call: TRBV7-2; d_call: NA
cdr3_aa: CAWRNKDFGRYEQYF; cdr3_nt: TGTGCCTGGAGAAATAAGGACTTCGGAAGGTACGAGCAGTACTTC; j_call: TRBJ2-7; clone_size: NA; v_call: TRBV30; d_call: NA
cdr3_aa: CASSLARFGHTF; cdr3_nt: TGTGCCAGCAGCTTGGCACGTTTTGGCCACACCTTC; j_call: TRBJ1-2; clone_size: NA; v_call: TRBV5-4; d_call: NA
cdr3_aa: CASSLVTLSGNTIYF; cdr3_nt: TGTGCCAGCAGTTTAGTAACTCTCTCTGGAAACACCATATATTTT; j_call: TRBJ1-3; clone_size: NA; v_call: TRBV28; d_call: NA
cdr3_aa: CATSVPPGSGYTF; cdr3_nt: TGTGCCACCAGCGTCCCACCAGGGTCGGGCTACACCTTC; j_call: TRBJ1-2; clone_size: NA; v_call: TRBV15; d_call: NA
cdr3_aa: CASSYSTAGGSYGYTF; cdr3_nt: TGTGCCAGCAGTTACTCGACGGCAGGGGGTAGCTATGGCTACACCTTC; j_call: TRBJ1-2; clone_size: NA; v_call: TRBV6-5; d_call: TRBD1
cdr3_aa: CASSGVGGGSVETYEQYF; cdr3_nt: TGTGCCAGCTCCGGGGTTGGGGGCGGGAGTGTGGAAACCTACGAGCAGTACTTC; j_call: TRBJ2-7; clone_size: few; v_call: TRBV28; d_call: NA